These T cell receptor beta chains were read from a single sample in a study of naive and memory T cell subsets. TCRdb independently ran MiXCR on the UMI-ligation and nested PCR reads; one entry per CDR3 protein. The sample includes about 14,000 distinct CDR3 sequences, around 5.2% of them seen just once. Source: skin, taken from a tuberculin skin test site. The source of these receptors is an adult in good health. Each CDR3 is given with its conserved first and last residue. A D gene is named only where the DNA matches it firmly. Not all rows give a size; the values are once, few, many and, for expanded clones, a class.

D,size,V,J,CDR3,DNA
.,medium-sized,TRBV7-2,TRBJ2-7,CASSPPMSEQYF,TGTGCCAGCAGCCCCCCGATGAGCGAGCAGTACTTC
TRBD2,medium-sized,TRBV20-1,TRBJ2-1,CSARGFSGGTYNEQFF,TGCAGTGCTAGAGGATTTAGCGGGGGGACCTACAATGAGCAGTTCTTC
TRBD2,many,TRBV6-1,TRBJ2-4,CASRWTLGTSGGQNIQYF,TGTGCCAGCAGATGGACCCTCGGCACTAGCGGGGGGCAAAACATTCAGTACTTC
TRBD1,medium-sized,TRBV20-1,TRBJ1-6,CSARDRTGYSPLHF,TGCAGTGCTAGAGATCGGACAGGTTATTCACCCCTCCACTTT
TRBD1,medium-sized,TRBV7-9,TRBJ2-1,CASRPPQDRGLDEQFF,TGTGCCAGCAGACCCCCCCAAGACAGGGGGCTCGATGAGCAGTTCTTC
TRBD2,many,TRBV20-1,TRBJ2-5,CSAPSGGASETQYF,TGCAGTGCCCCCAGCGGGGGGGCATCAGAGACCCAGTACTTC
.,many,TRBV5-5,TRBJ2-7,CASSFTRGARDEQYF,TGTGCCAGCAGTTTTACCCGGGGCGCCCGGGACGAGCAGTACTTC
.,medium-sized,TRBV4-3,TRBJ1-2,CASSQEGLRNYGYTF,TGCGCCAGCAGCCAAGAAGGGCTGAGAAACTATGGCTACACCTTC
TRBD2,many,TRBV6-1,TRBJ2-1,CASSVTSVREQFF,TGTGCCAGCAGTGTTACTAGCGTCCGTGAGCAGTTCTTC
TRBD1,medium-sized,TRBV7-2,TRBJ2-3,CASSLRRGSGGFTDTQYF,TGTGCCAGCAGCTTAAGACGGGGATCAGGGGGCTTCACAGATACGCAGTATTTT
TRBD1,.,TRBV28,TRBJ1-1,CAGLLTGRDTEAFF,TGTGCCGGCCTCCTGACAGGGAGGGACACTGAAGCTTTCTTT
.,medium-sized,TRBV6-5,TRBJ1-6,CASSRLRAAESPLHF,TGTGCCAGCAGTCGGCTAAGGGCCGCAGAGTCACCCCTCCACTTT
TRBD1,many,TRBV14,TRBJ2-1,CASSSRQGMNNEQFF,TGTGCCAGCAGCAGCCGACAGGGGATGAACAATGAGCAGTTCTTC
.,.,TRBV29-1,TRBJ1-1,CSYGRNTEAFF,TGCAGCTACGGGCGGAACACTGAAGCTTTCTTT
TRBD1,medium-sized,TRBV7-9,TRBJ1-5,CASSPGRDRRNQPQHF,TGTGCCAGCAGCCCCGGAAGGGACAGGCGAAATCAGCCCCAGCATTTT
.,few,TRBV7-2,TRBJ1-1,CASSSWTDYTEAFF,TGTGCCAGCAGCTCCTGGACGGACTACACTGAAGCTTTCTTT
.,many,TRBV4-1,TRBJ1-1,CASRREWGTEAFF,TGCGCCAGCAGACGCGAATGGGGCACTGAAGCTTTCTTT
.,many,TRBV27,TRBJ1-6,CASRPTDSYNSPLHF,TGTGCCAGCCGACCGACTGACTCCTATAATTCACCCCTCCACTTT
TRBD2,many,TRBV3-1,TRBJ2-2,CASTAGTRRTGELFF,TGTGCCAGTACCGCCGGGACTAGACGGACCGGGGAGCTGTTTTTT
TRBD2,.,TRBV5-1,TRBJ2-5,CASRQRGGETQYF,TGCGCCAGCAGACAGCGGGGTGGAGAGACCCAGTACTTC
.,many,TRBV11-2,TRBJ1-1,CASSFMLQNPEAFF,TGTGCCAGCAGCTTTATGTTACAGAATCCTGAAGCTTTCTTT
TRBD1,medium-sized,TRBV24-1,TRBJ2-3,CATSDPGQGGDTQYF,TGTGCCACCAGTGACCCAGGACAGGGGGGAGATACGCAGTATTTT
.,medium-sized,TRBV6-5,TRBJ2-2,CASSYRGAGELFF,TGTGCCAGCAGTTACAGGGGTGCCGGGGAGCTGTTTTTT
.,many,TRBV4-3,TRBJ2-7,CASSQYRGAVSYEQYF,TGCGCCAGCAGCCAGTACCGGGGGGCGGTATCCTACGAGCAGTACTTC
TRBD1,many,TRBV5-1,TRBJ1-1,CASSLTQGVASTEAFF,TGCGCCAGCAGCTTGACACAGGGGGTGGCGAGCACTGAAGCTTTCTTT
.,many,TRBV19,TRBJ1-1,CASSIDRVNTEAFF,TGTGCCAGTAGTATAGACAGGGTGAACACTGAAGCTTTCTTT
.,many,TRBV28,TRBJ1-5,CASRSTGSSQPQHF,TGTGCCAGCAGGTCTACAGGTAGTAGTCAGCCCCAGCATTTT
.,.,TRBV12-3/TRBV12-4,TRBJ2-2,CASRIQGSNTGELFF,TGTGCCAGCAGGATACAGGGTTCGAACACCGGGGAGCTGTTTTTT
.,many,TRBV6-5,TRBJ2-5,CASSYLGAETQYF,TGTGCCAGCAGTTACTTAGGGGCAGAGACCCAGTACTTC
.,many,TRBV7-2,TRBJ2-3,CASSLQGTNPADTQYF,TGTGCCAGCAGCTTACAAGGGACAAATCCCGCAGATACGCAGTATTTT
.,many,TRBV24-1,TRBJ2-7,CATSDYDHEQYF,TGTGCCACCAGTGATTACGACCACGAGCAGTACTTC
.,many,TRBV4-2,TRBJ2-3,CASSRLATDTQYF,TGTGCCAGCAGCCGCCTAGCCACAGATACGCAGTATTTT
.,many,TRBV18,TRBJ1-1,CASFGGDGNTEAFF,TGTGCCAGCTTCGGAGGGGACGGTAACACTGAAGCTTTCTTT
.,many,TRBV5-1,TRBJ2-7,CASRSGGNYEQYF,TGCGCCAGCAGATCAGGCGGTAACTACGAGCAGTACTTC
.,.,TRBV20-1,TRBJ1-6,CSAYRVNNSPLHF,TGCAGTGCTTACAGGGTGAATAATTCACCCCTCCACTTT
.,many,TRBV7-9,TRBJ1-2,CASSLGISSGYTF,TGTGCCAGCAGCTTAGGCATTTCCAGCGGCTACACCTTC
.,.,TRBV2,TRBJ2-1,CASTPGGGASGNEQFF,TGTGCCAGCACCCCTGGAGGGGGCGCGAGTGGGAATGAGCAGTTCTTC
.,many,TRBV7-2,TRBJ2-3,CASSLAAGTPSTDTQYF,TGTGCCAGCAGCTTAGCCGCGGGGACCCCTAGCACAGATACGCAGTATTTT
.,many,TRBV7-8,TRBJ2-1,CASSHDYGTHYNEQFF,TGTGCCAGCAGCCATGATTACGGGACACATTACAATGAGCAGTTCTTC
.,many,TRBV7-9,TRBJ1-4,CASSWGPGTTNEKLFF,TGTGCCAGCAGTTGGGGTCCAGGTACAACTAATGAAAAACTGTTTTTT
.,many,TRBV28,TRBJ1-1,CASSFLRTAGTEAFF,TGTGCCAGCAGTTTCCTACGGACAGCTGGCACTGAAGCTTTCTTT
.,many,TRBV2,TRBJ1-6,CASSQDWNSPLHF,TGTGCCAGCAGTCAGGACTGGAACTCACCCCTCCACTTT
.,medium-sized,TRBV20-1,TRBJ2-3,CSARDDDSGPTDTQYF,TGCAGTGCTAGAGATGATGATAGCGGCCCCACAGATACGCAGTATTTT
.,medium-sized,TRBV29-1,TRBJ2-1,CSVEGGRDEQFF,TGCAGCGTTGAAGGGGGAAGAGATGAGCAGTTCTTC
TRBD1,many,TRBV5-1,TRBJ2-5,CASSLDRDSWFF,TGCGCCAGCAGCTTAGACCGGGACAGTTGGTTCTTC
.,.,TRBV9,TRBJ2-1,CASSARDTYNEQFF,TGTGCCAGCAGCGCGCGGGACACCTACAATGAGCAGTTCTTC
.,many,TRBV20-1,TRBJ1-1,CSARMGAYTEAFF,TGCAGTGCTAGAATGGGGGCTTACACTGAAGCTTTCTTT
.,once,TRBV2,TRBJ1-1,CASKKETEALF,TGTGCCAGCAAGAAAGAGACTGAAGCTTTATTT
.,.,TRBV28,TRBJ2-7,CASWGSISSEQYF,TGTGCCAGCTGGGGATCTATTAGCAGCGAGCAGTACTTC
.,medium-sized,TRBV7-9,TRBJ1-1,CASSATMAEAFF,TGTGCCAGCAGCGCAACGATGGCTGAAGCTTTCTTT
.,medium-sized,TRBV20-1,TRBJ2-2,CSARDVDNTGELFF,TGCAGTGCTAGAGATGTAGACAACACCGGGGAGCTGTTTTTT
.,many,TRBV6-2/TRBV6-3,TRBJ1-1,CASRPLGHSGTEAFF,TGTGCCAGCAGACCACTGGGCCACTCTGGGACTGAAGCTTTCTTT
.,medium-sized,TRBV28,TRBJ2-7,CASSYLTTSYEQYF,TGTGCCAGCAGCTACCTTACAACGTCCTACGAGCAGTACTTC
.,medium-sized,TRBV5-8,TRBJ1-1,CASTTLEPGGNTEAFF,TGTGCCAGCACCACGCTTGAACCGGGTGGAAACACTGAAGCTTTCTTT
.,many,TRBV12-3/TRBV12-4,TRBJ1-1,CASSLNRAGETEAFF,TGTGCCAGCAGCCTGAACAGGGCTGGAGAGACTGAAGCTTTCTTT
.,few,TRBV12-3/TRBV12-4,TRBJ1-1,CASSGGVRTPEAFF,TGTGCCAGCTCGGGCGGCGTTCGGACTCCGGAAGCTTTCTTT
.,many,TRBV20-1,TRBJ2-5,CSSSDPNQETQYF,TGCAGTTCCAGCGACCCAAACCAAGAGACCCAGTACTTC
.,many,TRBV23-1,TRBJ2-7,CASLAEQYF,TGCGCCAGCCTGGCGGAGCAGTACTTC